A single sample is the source of the 32 T cell receptor beta chains below, sequenced in a study of T-cell reconstitution after alpha-beta-depleted transplantation in children. Library preparation (for TCRbeta) was performed with unique molecular identifiers. TCRdb re-called the PCR reads through MiXCR, storing one row per CDR3 protein. The repertoire includes 250,000 to 300,000 distinct CDR3 sequences, roughly 11% of them detected once, and less than 25% sits in the top ten. The sequencing here drew on peripheral blood, taken 180 days after TCRalphabeta/CD19-depleted stem cell transplant. Source of these receptors: a male patient under 10 years old who had a stem cell transplant for chronic granulomatous disease, so the T cells may come from the graft donor.

This clonotype was seen at least ten times. The chain links TRBV27 to TRBJ2-2; D unclear. With 5 bases removed from V and 0 bases from J, the gap between germline ends came to 13 bases. CDR1 and CDR2 (germline): MNHEY, SMNVEV (reference sequence). The CDR3 runs 16 residues. For the CDR3, the DNA is TGTGCCAGCAGTGCTCGTGGCACCGCGAACACCGGGGAGCTGTTTTTT. As protein: CASSARGTANTGELFF.

Note on this clonotype: A much larger clone lies one base from this, so it may be a read error. The chain is built from TRBV6-2 or TRBV6-3 and TRBJ2-1; weak D call: TRBD1 (6 bases). The CDR3 consists of 16 residues. Trimming pared 5 bases from V and 2 bases from J, leaving 16 bases between. The germline CDR1 and CDR2 sequences are MNHEY and SVGEGT. The CDR3 is CASSNPGQYTYNEQFF. The DNA for the CDR3 is TGTGCCAGCAGTAACCCGGGACAATACACCTACAATGAGCAGTTCTTC.

This clonotype was counted at least ten times. As DNA, the CDR3 is TGTGCCAGCAGCCAAGGTCCAAACCCGAGCTCCTACAATGAGCAGTTCTTC. Translated: CASSQGPNPSSYNEQFF. The chain links TRBV4-2 to TRBJ2-1; no reliable D call. The CDR3 totals 17 residues. The ends were cut back, 1 base at V and 0 bases at J, with 13 bases in the middle. The germline V gene encodes CDR1 LGHNA and CDR2 YNFKEQ.

This clonotype showed up many times. V and J are TRBV11-2 and TRBJ1-1, with TRBD1 matching 7 bases. There are 18 residues in the CDR3. Germline assignment: CDR1 SGHAT and CDR2 FQNNGV. V shed 3 bases and J 6 bases; nucleotides not matched to a gene: 19. The CDR3 region is CASSLVGQTSRRGAEAFF. CDR3 sequence (DNA): TGTGCCAGCAGCTTGGTGGGACAGACCTCTCGAAGGGGCGCTGAAGCTTTCTTT.

This clonotype was counted many times. DNA of the CDR3: TGTGCCAGCAGTCCCACTTCAGGAGTGGAGACCCAGTACTTC. It codes for CASSPTSGVETQYF. The genes are TRBV12-3 or TRBV12-4 and TRBJ2-5; the D is unclear. The length of the CDR3 is 14 residues. Trimming took 5 bases from V and 5 from J, leaving 15 bases between them.

Turning to this clonotype: This may be a read error, as it is one base from a much larger clone. This rearrangement joins TRBV20-1 to TRBJ1-4; possible D gene TRBD1, 6 bases. The V end was cut by 0 bases, the J end by 10 bases, with 15 bases between. CDR1 and CDR2 (germline): DFQATT, SNEGSKA (reference sequence). The CDR3 extends over 14 amino acids. DNA of the CDR3: TGCAGTGCTAGAGATGATCGAGGGGGTGGAAAACTGTTTTTT. It yields the protein CSARDDRGGGKLFF.

This clonotype was picked up many times. The chain links TRBV5-5 to TRBJ2-7; 10 bases are a match to TRBD1. The germline V gene has CDR1 SGHKS and CDR2 YYEKEE (reference sequence). J lost 6 bases, V lost 3 bases, and 12 bases had no gene match. The CDR3 is 16 residues long. CDR3 bases: TGTGCCAGCAGCTCAATAGCCACCGGGACAGGGGTCGAGCAGTACTTC. Encoded protein: CASSSIATGTGVEQYF.

This clonotype was found a few times. The rearrangement joins TRBV19 to TRBJ1-1; 9 bases are shared with TRBD1. The ends lost 5 bases at V and 0 bases at J; junction bases unmatched: 10. This CDR3 comprises 17 residues. Germline lookup yields CDR1 LNHDA and CDR2 SQIVND (reference sequence). The CDR3 here is CASSSGQGRAVNTEAFF. DNA for the CDR3: TGTGCCAGTAGTTCGGGACAGGGTCGAGCGGTGAACACTGAAGCTTTCTTT.

This clonotype was seen at least ten times. This rearrangement joins TRBV29-1 to TRBJ2-1; 14 bases map to TRBD2. The CDR3 runs to 15 residues. Looked up from germline, CDR1 is SQVTM and CDR2 is ANQGSEA. The V gene end was trimmed by 5 bases and the J gene end by 9 bases; junction bases not matched to a gene: 9. This CDR3 reads CSVPMGLAGVSEQFF. CDR3 nucleotide sequence: TGCAGCGTTCCCATGGGACTAGCGGGAGTCAGTGAGCAGTTCTTC.

In its sample, this clonotype was seen many times. The chain recombines TRBV5-1 with TRBJ2-1, with TRBD2 matching 7 bases. CDR1 SGHRS and CDR2 YFSETQ come from the germline V gene. CDR3 length equals 16 residues. V gave up 0 bases and J gave up 10 bases; unmatched junction bases: 13. Here the CDR3 DNA reads TGCGCCAGCAGCTTGGGAGCGGGACCCGTCGCGAGGGAGCAGTTCTTC. As protein: CASSLGAGPVAREQFF.

This clonotype was seen ten or more times. V is TRBV28 and J is TRBJ2-1, with 9 bases matching TRBD2. Germline V gene sequence: CDR1 MDHEN, CDR2 SYDVKM. CDR3 length equals 14 residues. J lost 6 bases, V lost 5 bases, and 5 bases had no gene match. This chain's CDR3 is CASSLLAGPNEQFF. Here the CDR3 DNA reads TGTGCCAGCAGTCTCCTAGCGGGACCCAATGAGCAGTTCTTC. Complete variable domain (other parts from reference TRBV28 and TRBJ2-1): DVKVTQSSRYLVKRTGEKVFLECVQDMDHENMFWYRQDPGLGLRLIYFSYDVKMKEKGDIPEGYSVSREKKERFSLILESASTNQTSMYLCASSLLAGPNEQFFGPGTRLTVL.

The table lists this clonotype with many counts. V gene TRBV4-3 combines with J gene TRBJ2-5; 10 bases map to TRBD1. Germline-derived CDR1 and CDR2 are LGHNA and YSLEER. This CDR3 is 17 amino acids long. V gave up 3 bases and J gave up 3 bases; unmatched junction bases: 10. The CDR3 nucleotides are TGCGCCAGCAGCCATGGGGATGTGGGACAGGGGAAAGAGACCCAGTACTTC. This sequence encodes CASSHGDVGQGKETQYF.

This clonotype was counted at least ten times. This chain joins TRBV7-2 and TRBJ2-3; D might be TRBD1 (6 bases). CDR3 length: 16 amino acids. Germline values: CDR1 SGHTA, CDR2 FQGNSA. V lost 5 bases to trimming and J lost 1 base, with 16 bases between them. The CDR3: CASSAHRARGTDTQYF. The CDR3 nucleotides read TGTGCCAGCAGCGCCCACAGGGCACGGGGCACAGATACGCAGTATTTT.

On this clonotype itself: Just one base apart from a much larger clone, this may be a read error. J is TRBJ2-1 and V is TRBV7-9, with D perhaps TRBD2 (7 bases). The CDR3 consists of 16 residues. Germline V gene data show CDR1 as SEHNR and CDR2 as FQNEAQ (reference sequence). V lost 4 bases and J lost 9, with 22 bases in between. In nucleotides, the CDR3 is TGTGCCAGCAGCTCCCGAAAGCAAGCGAGGGGGGGTGAGCAGTTCTTC. This gives the protein CASSSRKQARGGEQFF.

This clonotype was observed many times. The gene calls are TRBV7-6 and TRBJ2-3, with 10 bases aligning to TRBD2. The CDR3 has 17 amino acids. The germline V gene has CDR1 SGHVS and CDR2 FNYEAQ. V trimming: 1 base; J trimming: 0 bases; junction bases outside the gene matches: 4. CDR3 region: CASSLGASGSSTDTQYF. In nucleotides, the CDR3 is TGTGCCAGCAGCTTAGGGGCTAGCGGGAGTAGCACAGATACGCAGTATTTT.

Many counts were recorded for this clonotype. CDR3 loop: CSVESSARNEQFF. The CDR3 DNA follows: TGCAGCGTTGAAAGCAGCGCGAGGAATGAGCAGTTCTTC. The J gene is TRBJ2-1, the V gene TRBV29-1; D uncertain. Trimming removed 2 bases at V and 7 bases at J, with 12 bases between. The germline V gene has CDR1 SQVTM and CDR2 ANQGSEA. CDR3 length equals 13 residues.

This clonotype was recorded once. This could be a read error, since a much larger clone is one nucleotide away. The CDR3 end shows no conserved phenylalanine or tryptophan, and so a read error is likely. The genes are TRBV6-2 or TRBV6-3 and TRBJ2-2, with 7 bases identical to TRBD1. This CDR3 has 15 residues. The V and J ends lost 8 bases and 0 bases, in that order; junction bases with no gene match: 6. Germline CDR1 and CDR2: MNHEY and SVGEGT. CDR3 sequence (DNA): TGTGCCAGCTCATGGACAGGCCCGAACACCGGGGAGCTGTTTCTT. This sequence encodes CASSWTGPNTGELFL.

The table lists this clonotype with many counts. The chain combines TRBV12-3 or TRBV12-4 with TRBJ1-5; the D is unclear. V gave up 5 bases and J gave up 3 bases, with 8 bases separating them. There are 13 residues in the CDR3. As DNA, the CDR3 is TGTGCCAGCAGTCTACGGATCAATCAGCCCCAGCATTTT. This encodes CASSLRINQPQHF.

This clonotype was detected many times. The chain combines TRBV28 with TRBJ2-5; D gene ambiguous. Germline assignment: CDR1 MDHEN and CDR2 SYDVKM. V lost 6 bases to trimming and J lost 1 base, with 6 bases between them. This CDR3 is 12 amino acids long. In DNA form, the CDR3 reads TGTGCCAGCAGCTCGGGCCAAGAGACCCAGTACTTC. This encodes CASSSGQETQYF. Variable domain in full (rest from reference TRBV28 and TRBJ2-5): DVKVTQSSRYLVKRTGEKVFLECVQDMDHENMFWYRQDPGLGLRLIYFSYDVKMKEKGDIPEGYSVSREKKERFSLILESASTNQTSMYLCASSSGQETQYFGPGTRLLVL.

This clonotype was recorded at least ten times. This chain joins TRBV12-3 or TRBV12-4 and TRBJ2-3, with TRBD2 as a possible D gene (7 bases). This CDR3 comprises 15 residues. Trimming took 2 bases from V and 3 from J, leaving 12 bases between them. The chain's CDR3 is CASSLMGGLTDTQYF. For the CDR3, the DNA is TGTGCCAGCAGTTTAATGGGGGGGCTGACAGATACGCAGTATTTT.

To note about this clonotype: This may come from a read error, since a much larger clone is one base off. CDR3 bases: TGTGCCAGCAGTTTCTTCAGGGGGACTGAGCAGTCCTTC. It yields the protein CASSFFRGTEQSF. The chain joins TRBV28 to TRBJ2-1, with TRBD1 as a possible D gene (7 bases). The germline CDR1 and CDR2 sequences are MDHEN and SYDVKM. There are 13 residues in the CDR3.

This clonotype was found many times. This chain links TRBV2 with TRBJ2-1, with 8 bases that match TRBD2. The germline V gene encodes CDR1 SNHLY and CDR2 FYNNEI. J gave up 3 bases and V 6 bases, and 7 bases lay outside the gene matches. The length of the CDR3 is 15 residues. Written as DNA, the CDR3 is TGTGCCAGCAGCTTCGGACTAGCCGACTACAATGAGCAGTTCTTC. This sequence encodes CASSFGLADYNEQFF.

This clonotype was counted many times. V and J are TRBV29-1 and TRBJ1-1; 9 bases are a match to TRBD1. The CDR3 runs 11 residues. Germline values: CDR1 SQVTM, CDR2 ANQGSEA. CDR3 residues: CGTGGKTEAFF. In DNA, the CDR3 is TGCGGAACAGGGGGCAAGACTGAAGCTTTCTTT.

This clonotype was observed many times. This sequence joins TRBV7-9 and TRBJ2-1, with D uncertain. Germline V gene sequence: CDR1 SEHNR, CDR2 FQNEAQ (reference sequence). The CDR3 is made up of 14 amino acids. The germline V and J ends were trimmed by 1 base and 4 bases, with 8 bases remaining between them. The CDR3 region is CASSLGSAYNEQFF. As DNA, the CDR3 is TGTGCCAGCAGCTTAGGGTCGGCTTACAATGAGCAGTTCTTC.

With respect to this clonotype: This clone may be a read error of a much larger clone one base away. The conserved phenylalanine or tryptophan is not found at the CDR3 terminus, so this likely reflects a read error. The rearrangement joins TRBV2 to TRBJ2-7; no clear D gene. Germline CDR1 is SNHLY and CDR2 is FYNNEI. The CDR3 spans 14 residues. V gave up 1 base and J gave up 0 bases, with 7 bases separating them. This chain's CDR3 is CASSEGIRSYEQYL. In DNA form, the CDR3 reads TGTGCCAGCAGTGAAGGGATCCGCTCCTACGAGCAGTACCTC.

This clonotype was recorded only once. A single base separates this from a much larger clone, so it may be a read error. V and J are TRBV20-1 and TRBJ1-4; TRBD1 agrees at 7 bases. The V gene end was trimmed by 3 bases and the J gene end by 7 bases; junction bases not matched to a gene: 8. There are 14 residues in the CDR3. In germline, CDR1 is DFQATT, CDR2 SNEGSKA (reference sequence). CDR3 residues: CSASSQGVPEKLFF. The CDR3 DNA follows: TGCAGTGCTAGCTCCCAGGGGGTTCCTGAAAAACTGTTTTTT.

This clonotype was seen many times. The chain employs TRBV7-8 and TRBJ2-3; D unresolved. The CDR3 is 14 residues long. V lost 0 bases to trimming and J lost 3 bases, with 7 bases between them. The V gene's germline CDR1 is SGHVS and CDR2 FQNEAQ. CDR3 region: CASSLARPTDTQYF. DNA of the CDR3: TGTGCCAGCAGCTTAGCTCGGCCTACAGATACGCAGTATTTT.

This clonotype was found a few times. In DNA form, the CDR3 reads TGTGCCAGCAGCTTTCCCAGCGGGAACACCGGGGAGCTGTTTTTT. It codes for CASSFPSGNTGELFF. This chain uses TRBV5-4 with TRBJ2-2, with D tentatively TRBD2 (5 bases). The CDR3 contains 15 residues. The germline V gene has CDR1 SGHNT and CDR2 YYREEE (reference sequence). The V and J ends lost 2 bases and 1 base respectively, with 9 bases between them.

This clonotype has a count of ten or more. The gene calls are TRBV28 and TRBJ2-7; possible D gene TRBD2, 6 bases. V lost 7 bases to trimming and J lost 3 bases, with 22 bases between them. This CDR3 region has 16 residues. The germline gives CDR1 MDHEN, CDR2 SYDVKM. CDR3 protein: CASTESDNRDFYEQYF. CDR3 nucleotide sequence: TGTGCCAGCACCGAGTCGGACAACCGGGACTTCTACGAGCAGTACTTC.

This clonotype came up many times. The CDR3 region is CASSLESNSYEQYF. DNA of the CDR3: TGCGCCAGCAGCTTGGAAAGTAATTCGTACGAGCAGTACTTC. The genes are TRBV5-1 and TRBJ2-7; D call uncertain. Trimming took off 0 bases at V and 4 bases at J, with 11 bases between the two ends. The CDR3 spans 14 residues. Germline-derived CDR1 and CDR2 are SGHRS and YFSETQ.

The gene calls are TRBV30 and TRBJ2-3, with a weak D call TRBD2 (5 bases). Germline CDR1 and CDR2: GTSNPN and SVGIG (reference sequence). The ends were cut back, 4 bases at V and 5 bases at J, with 16 bases in the middle. The CDR3 is 14 residues long. In nucleotides, the CDR3 is TGTGCCTGGACCAGACTATGGCGAGAAGATACGCAGTATTTT. Translated, it gives CAWTRLWREDTQYF.

This clonotype occurred many times. The chain employs TRBV20-1 and TRBJ2-1, with a possible D match to TRBD2 (5 bases). CDR3 size: 13 residues. V was trimmed by 2 bases and J by 6 bases, leaving 11 bases between them. The V gene's germline CDR1 is DFQATT and CDR2 SNEGSKA (reference sequence). CDR3 nucleotide sequence: TGCAGTGCTAGAATTCAGCGGCTCAATGAGCAGTTCTTC. Its translation: CSARIQRLNEQFF.